Sequencing of this TCR beta chain was carried out in a study of T cell clusters in autoimmune cytopenias. TRB amplification used roughly 250 ng of peripheral blood genomic DNA. TRB rearrangements were amplified by touch-down multiplex PCR with mixed TRB-A/B primers. Each CDR3 protein gets one entry in TCRdb, which reprocessed the multiplex PCR reads and gives no DNA. The sample data list over 10,000 distinct CDR3 sequences. There are 14 residues in the CDR3. Germline V gives CDR1 SGHNT, CDR2 YENEEA. Another study also made use of these data, one on T cell repertoires in aging, cancer and after chemotherapy.

The clonotype was recovered from a human donor in good health. The sequenced sample was peripheral blood. V gene TRBV11-3 combines with J gene TRBJ1-1; TCRdb proposes TRBD1, but this gene call is untestable without DNA. CDR3 in amino acids: CASSRGQGNTEAFF.